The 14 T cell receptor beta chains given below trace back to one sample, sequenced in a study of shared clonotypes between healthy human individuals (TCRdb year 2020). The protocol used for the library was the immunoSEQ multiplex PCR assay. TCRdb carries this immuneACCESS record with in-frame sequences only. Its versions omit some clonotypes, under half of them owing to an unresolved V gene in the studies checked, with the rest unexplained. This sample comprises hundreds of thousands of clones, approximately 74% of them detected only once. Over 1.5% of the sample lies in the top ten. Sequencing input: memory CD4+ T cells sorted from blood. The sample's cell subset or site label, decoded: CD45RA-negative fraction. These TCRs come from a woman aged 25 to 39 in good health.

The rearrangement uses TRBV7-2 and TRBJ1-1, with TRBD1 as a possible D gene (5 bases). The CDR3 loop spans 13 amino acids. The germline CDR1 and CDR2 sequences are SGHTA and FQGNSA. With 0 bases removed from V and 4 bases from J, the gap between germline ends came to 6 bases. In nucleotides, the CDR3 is TGTGCCAGCAGCTTAGCAAGGGGCACTGAAGCTTTCTTT. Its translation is CASSLARGTEAFF.

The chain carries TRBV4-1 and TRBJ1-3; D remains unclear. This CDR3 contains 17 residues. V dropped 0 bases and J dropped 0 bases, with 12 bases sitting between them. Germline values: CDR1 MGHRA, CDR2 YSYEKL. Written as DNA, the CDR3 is TGCGCCAGCAGCCAAGAGCCGGGCGGATACTCTGGAAACACCATATATTTT. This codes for CASSQEPGGYSGNTIYF.

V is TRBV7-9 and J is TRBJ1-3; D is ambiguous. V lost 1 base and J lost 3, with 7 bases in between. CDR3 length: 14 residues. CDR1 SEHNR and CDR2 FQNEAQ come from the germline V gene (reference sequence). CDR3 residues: CASSLDSFGNTIYF. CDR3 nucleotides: TGTGCCAGCAGCTTAGACAGCTTTGGAAACACCATATATTTT.

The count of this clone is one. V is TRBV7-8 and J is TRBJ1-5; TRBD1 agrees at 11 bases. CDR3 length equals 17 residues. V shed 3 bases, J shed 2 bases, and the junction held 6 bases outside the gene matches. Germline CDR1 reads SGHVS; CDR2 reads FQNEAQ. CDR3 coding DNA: TGTGCCAGCAGCTTCGGACAGGGGGCGGTTGGCAATCAGCCCCAGCATTTT. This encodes CASSFGQGAVGNQPQHF. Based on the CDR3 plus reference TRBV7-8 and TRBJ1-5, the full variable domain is GAGVSQSPRYKVAKRGQDVALRCDPISGHVSLFWYQQALGQGPEFLTYFQNEAQLDKSGLPSDRFFAERPEGSVSTLKIQRTQQEDSAVYLCASSFGQGAVGNQPQHFGDGTRLSIL.

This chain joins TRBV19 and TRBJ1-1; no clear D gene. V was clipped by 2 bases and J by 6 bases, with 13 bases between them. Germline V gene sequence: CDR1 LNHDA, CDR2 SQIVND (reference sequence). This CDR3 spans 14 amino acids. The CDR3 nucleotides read TGTGCCAGTAGTATATGGGGAGGAAGCGCTGAAGCTTTCTTT. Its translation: CASSIWGGSAEAFF.

The CDR3 loop reads CASSPGQGFDNEQFF. The CDR3 region has the DNA TGTGCCAGCAGCCCTGGACAGGGATTTGACAATGAGCAGTTCTTC. This chain joins TRBV11-3 and TRBJ2-1; 8 bases are a match to TRBD1. J was trimmed by 5 bases and V by 5 bases; bases with no gene match: 8. CDR1 and CDR2 from the germline V gene are SGHNT and YENEEA. The CDR3 runs to 15 residues.

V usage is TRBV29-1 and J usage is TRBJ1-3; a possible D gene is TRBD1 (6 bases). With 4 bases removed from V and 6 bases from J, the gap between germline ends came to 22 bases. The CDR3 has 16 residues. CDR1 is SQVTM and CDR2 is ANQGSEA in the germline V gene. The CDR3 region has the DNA TGCAGCGTTGCCCTAAGATGGACAGTACCTCCAAACACCATATATTTT. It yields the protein CSVALRWTVPPNTIYF.

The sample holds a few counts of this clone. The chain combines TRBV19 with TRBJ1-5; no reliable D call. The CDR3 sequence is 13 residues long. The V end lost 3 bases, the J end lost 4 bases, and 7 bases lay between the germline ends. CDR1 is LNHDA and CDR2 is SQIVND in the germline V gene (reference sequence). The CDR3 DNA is TGTGCCAGTAGTATTGGGATGAATCAGCCCCAGCATTTT. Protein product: CASSIGMNQPQHF. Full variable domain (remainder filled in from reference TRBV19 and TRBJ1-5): DGGITQSPKYLFRKEGQNVTLSCEQNLNHDAMYWYRQDPGQGLRLIYYSQIVNDFQKGDIAEGYSVSREKKESFPLTVTSAQKNPTAFYLCASSIGMNQPQHFGDGTRLSIL.

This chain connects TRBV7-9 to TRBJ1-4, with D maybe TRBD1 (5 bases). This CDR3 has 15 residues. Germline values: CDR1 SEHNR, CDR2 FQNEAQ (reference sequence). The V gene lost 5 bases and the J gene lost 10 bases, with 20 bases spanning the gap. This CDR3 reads CASSLGTPSVGKLFF. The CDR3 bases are TGTGCCAGCAGCCTTGGGACGCCCTCAGTTGGAAAACTGTTTTTT.

This CDR3 reads CATQVSGRAYNEQFF. The CDR3 region has the DNA TGTGCCACTCAAGTTAGCGGGAGGGCCTACAATGAGCAGTTCTTC. This chain links TRBV6-5 with TRBJ2-1; 11 bases fit TRBD2. CDR1 MNHEY and CDR2 SVGAGI come from the germline V gene. The length of the CDR3 is 15 residues. V lost 10 bases to trimming and J lost 2 bases; unmatched junction nucleotides: 7.

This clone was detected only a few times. The CDR3 reads CASSPNSDNVLTF. CDR3 nucleotide sequence: TGCGCCAGCAGCCCTAACTCGGACAACGTCCTGACTTTC. The rearrangement joins TRBV5-1 to TRBJ2-6; D remains ambiguous. This CDR3 has 13 amino acids. The ends were cut back, 4 bases at V and 9 bases at J, with 11 bases in the middle. Germline V CDR1 and CDR2: SGHRS, YFSETQ.

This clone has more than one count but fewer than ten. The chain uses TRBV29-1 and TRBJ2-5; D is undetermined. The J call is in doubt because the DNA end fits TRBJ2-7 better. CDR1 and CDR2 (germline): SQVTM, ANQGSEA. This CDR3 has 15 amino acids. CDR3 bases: TGCAGCGTTGAAGATCGGAACGGTTACTCCTACGAGCAGTACTTC. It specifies CSVEDRNGYSYEQYF.

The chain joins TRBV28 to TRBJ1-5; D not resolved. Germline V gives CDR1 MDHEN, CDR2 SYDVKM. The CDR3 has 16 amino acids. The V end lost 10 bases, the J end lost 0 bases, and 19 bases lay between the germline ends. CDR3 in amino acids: CATRFRVPDSNQPQHF. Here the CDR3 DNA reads TGTGCCACCAGATTTAGGGTCCCTGATAGCAATCAGCCCCAGCATTTT.

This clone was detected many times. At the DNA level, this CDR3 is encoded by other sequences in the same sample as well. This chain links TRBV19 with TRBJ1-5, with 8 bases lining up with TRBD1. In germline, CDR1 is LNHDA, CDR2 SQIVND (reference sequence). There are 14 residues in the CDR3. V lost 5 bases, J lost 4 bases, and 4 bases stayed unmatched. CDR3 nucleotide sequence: TGTGCCAGTAGTCTTACAGGGGGAAATCAGCCCCAGCATTTT. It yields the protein CASSLTGGNQPQHF.